Listed below are T cell receptor beta chains from one sample, sequenced in a study of blood T cell repertoires in COVID-19. Sequenced by immunoSEQ multiplex PCR; TCRdb stores in-frame clones only, minus some. The data contain just under 150,000 clones, about 85% of them seen just once; the ten biggest clones take up 2.6%. The specimen was peripheral blood. The receptors stem from a human donor with acute or convalescent COVID-19. The donor label of this sample is uncertain. CDR3s include the opening cysteine and the closing phenylalanine or tryptophan.

V: TRBV4-1; CDR3: CASSQDPSGGFGTDTQYF
V: TRBV7-3; CDR3: CASSSGPQGAGTGELFF
V: TRBV12-5; CDR3: CASTPGMINYGYTF
V: TRBV7-2; CDR3: CASSPPRDRGGDTQYF
V: TRBV7-3; CDR3: CASSSHPQGTNTEAFF
V: TRBV28; CDR3: CASSLAGSGANVLTF
V: TRBV6-6; CDR3: CASSGRPRGSNYGYTF
V: TRBV7-3; CDR3: CASSLMGGQETQYF
V: TRBV27; CDR3: CASSLRRSLATNEKLFF
V: TRBV3-1/TRBV3-2; CDR3: CASSPAGTGGPISYNSPLHF
V: TRBV3-1/TRBV3-2; CDR3: CASRKSLPKGTSGKGKTGELFF
V: TRBV9; CDR3: CASTPTGGLADTQYF
V: TRBV7-2; CDR3: CASSLGLSYQPQHF
V: TRBV2; CDR3: CASSDFGGASYEQYF
V: TRBV3-1/TRBV3-2; CDR3: CASSQTDGNGGYTF
V: TRBV3-1/TRBV3-2; CDR3: CASSLTGGRQPQHF
V: TRBV30; CDR3: CALGAGTGSSGNTIYF
V: TRBV5-6; CDR3: CASSPLGARNTGELFF
V: TRBV5-5; CDR3: CASSGTGEETQYF
V: TRBV5-1; CDR3: CASSLRDRVGATNEKLFF
V: TRBV12-3/TRBV12-4; CDR3: CASSSGTSGGFF
V: TRBV11-2; CDR3: CASRRTSGRFPNTGELFF
V: TRBV11-2; CDR3: CASSLSAGTSGRGNEQFF